This T cell receptor (beta chain) appears in the sequencing data of a study of spatial heterogeneity in lung cancer. TCRdb re-analysed the 5' RACE reads in MiXCR, keeping a single row per CDR3 protein. The sample consists of fewer than 100,000 distinct CDR3 sequences, approximately 19% of them appearing once. Study-wide points: Blood contained ubiquitous expanded tumor TCRs more at resection than at follow-up.

The germline CDR1 and CDR2 sequences are LGHDT and YNNKEL (reference sequence). Trimming took 0 bases from V and 2 from J, leaving 9 bases between them. The CDR3 runs to 15 residues. Time point specified: blood at routine non-recurrence follow-up after resection. Without sorting, whole RNA was sequenced from tumor, nontumor lung or frozen PBMC. This clonotype was counted a few times. The antigen remains unidentified. Sequencing used PBMCs, obtained at follow-up. V and J are TRBV3-1 and TRBJ2-3; D perhaps matches TRBD1 (5 bases). The receptor was derived from a male donor with early-stage non-small cell lung cancer. As DNA, the CDR3 is TGTGCCAGCAGCCAAGATGACAGTCTCACAGATACGCAGTATTTT. It codes for CASSQDDSLTDTQYF.